The next 5 T cell receptor beta chains were all read from a single sample in a study of T cell changes during pregnancy in multiple sclerosis (dated by TCRdb to about 2019). The library relied on the immunoSEQ multiplex PCR assay. TCRdb provides this immuneACCESS table in a form limited to in-frame rearrangements. Some clones are lacking; in checked studies, under half of them reflect an unresolved V gene, and why the rest are absent is not known. For this sample there are 90,000 or so clones; approximately 90% appear just once. The ten largest make up 0.9% to 0.95% of the sample. The sequencing here drew on peripheral blood, taken before pregnancy. These receptors originate from a female donor with multiple sclerosis, enrolled in a pregnancy study.

This rearrangement joins TRBV2 to TRBJ1-5; no clear D. Germline V gene lookup returns CDR1 SNHLY and CDR2 FYNNEI. The CDR3 covers 15 residues. V was clipped by 10 bases and J by 0 bases, with 16 bases between them. Here the CDR3 reads CATSVYANSNQPQHF. For the CDR3, the DNA is TGTGCCACCTCCGTGTACGCTAATAGCAATCAGCCCCAGCATTTT.

The rearrangement links TRBV5-1 to TRBJ2-1, with 8 bases that match TRBD1. Germline assignment: CDR1 SGHRS and CDR2 YFSETQ. CDR3 length: 14 amino acids. V trimming: 0 bases; J trimming: 6 bases; junction bases outside the gene matches: 2. Written as DNA, the CDR3 is TGCGCCAGCAGCTTGGCCACAGGGGGCAATGAGCAGTTCTTC. Translated: CASSLATGGNEQFF. The full variable domain, its missing parts supplied by reference TRBV5-1 and TRBJ2-1, is KAGVTQTPRYLIKTRGQQVTLSCSPISGHRSVSWYQQTPGQGLQFLFEYFSETQRNKGNFPGRFSGRQFSNSRSEMNVSTLELGDSALYLCASSLATGGNEQFFGPGTRLTVL.

The chain uses TRBV18 and TRBJ1-5, with 9 bases fitting TRBD1. Per the germline V gene, CDR1 is KGHSH and CDR2 is LQKENI. CDR3 length equals 17 residues. V shed 4 bases and J 1 base; nucleotides not matched to a gene: 8. CDR3 DNA: TGTGCCAGCTCACTCTCCGGGACAGGGACGAGCAATCAGCCCCAGCATTTT. This translates into CASSLSGTGTSNQPQHF.

The rearrangement uses TRBV5-4 and TRBJ1-2, with 8 nucleotides matching TRBD1. With V trimmed by 6 bases and J by 5 bases, 18 bases remained unmatched. Germline CDR1 is SGHNT and CDR2 is YYREEE (reference sequence). The CDR3 totals 17 residues. The CDR3 DNA reads as TGTGCCAGCATGGGGAAAACCAGGGCAGGGGGCCTATATGGCTACACCTTC. Translated: CASMGKTRAGGLYGYTF.

This chain links TRBV12-5 with TRBJ1-5; D may be TRBD1 (6 bases). The CDR3 extends over 14 amino acids. Trimming removed 1 base from V and 7 bases from J, with 11 bases in between. Germline values: CDR1 LGHNT, CDR2 FRNRAP. CDR3 in amino acids: CASGLGGLGQPQHF. Written as DNA, the CDR3 is TGTGCTAGTGGTTTGGGGGGGCTAGGCCAGCCCCAGCATTTT.